Listed below are T cell receptor beta chains from one sample, sequenced in a study of shared clonotypes between healthy human individuals. Here immunoSEQ multiplex PCR was the method, and the copy in TCRdb shows in-frame clones only, minus some. The table lists 1 million to 1.2 million clones, 77% of them singletons. The specimen was memory CD4+ T cells from PBMCs. All receptors derive from a man between 18 and 29 years old in good health. Some clones in this sample may be carry-over from other donors' samples. CDR3s include the opening cysteine and the closing phenylalanine or tryptophan. Fields, in order: D gene, CDR3 length, V gene, J gene, clone size, CDR3 protein, CDR3 DNA. D genes are given only for firm matches. Expanded clones get a size class; other rows say once, few or many, or leave the size out.

D gene: -
CDR3 length: 13
V gene: TRBV7-3
J gene: TRBJ1-2
clone size: -
CDR3 protein: CASSLGPNYGYTF
CDR3 DNA: TGTGCCAGCAGCTTAGGGCCTAACTATGGCTACACCTTC

D gene: -
CDR3 length: 13
V gene: TRBV30
J gene: TRBJ1-1
clone size: -
CDR3 protein: CAWMGDPNTEAFF
CDR3 DNA: TGTGCCTGGATGGGCGATCCGAACACTGAAGCTTTCTTT

D gene: TRBD1
CDR3 length: 16
V gene: TRBV4-1
J gene: TRBJ1-3
clone size: -
CDR3 protein: CASSQEGQGAGNTIYF
CDR3 DNA: TGCGCCAGCAGCCAAGAAGGGCAGGGGGCCGGAAACACCATATATTTT

D gene: -
CDR3 length: 14
V gene: TRBV4-2
J gene: TRBJ2-2
clone size: -
CDR3 protein: CASSQDQTAGELFF
CDR3 DNA: TGTGCCAGCAGCCAAGATCAGACGGCCGGGGAGCTGTTTTTT

D gene: TRBD1
CDR3 length: 15
V gene: TRBV7-6
J gene: TRBJ1-6
clone size: -
CDR3 protein: CASSLDDRGSSPLHF
CDR3 DNA: TGTGCCAGCAGCTTAGATGACAGGGGGTCCTCACCCCTCCACTTT

D gene: TRBD1
CDR3 length: 17
V gene: TRBV9
J gene: TRBJ2-7
clone size: -
CDR3 protein: CASSVAIGTGAPDEQYF
CDR3 DNA: TGTGCCAGCAGCGTAGCAATTGGGACAGGGGCCCCTGACGAGCAGTACTTC

D gene: -
CDR3 length: 14
V gene: TRBV7-2
J gene: TRBJ1-2
clone size: many
CDR3 protein: CASSPATGTYGYTF
CDR3 DNA: TGTGCCAGCAGCCCCGCCACAGGTACCTATGGCTACACCTTC

D gene: TRBD1
CDR3 length: 15
V gene: TRBV5-1
J gene: TRBJ2-1
clone size: once
CDR3 protein: CASSTTGNRYNEQFF
CDR3 DNA: TGCGCCAGCAGCACGACAGGGAATAGGTACAATGAGCAGTTCTTC

D gene: -
CDR3 length: 13
V gene: TRBV5-4
J gene: TRBJ1-1
clone size: -
CDR3 protein: CASSFQGWGEAFF
CDR3 DNA: TGTGCCAGCAGCTTCCAAGGGTGGGGGGAAGCTTTCTTT

D gene: TRBD1
CDR3 length: 13
V gene: TRBV19
J gene: TRBJ1-5
clone size: few
CDR3 protein: CASQGQLNQPQHF
CDR3 DNA: TGTGCCAGCCAGGGACAGCTAAATCAGCCCCAGCATTTT

D gene: -
CDR3 length: 17
V gene: TRBV5-6
J gene: TRBJ2-7
clone size: -
CDR3 protein: CASSLGSHPAFSYEQYF
CDR3 DNA: TGTGCCAGCAGCTTGGGCTCGCACCCTGCCTTTTCCTACGAGCAGTACTTC

D gene: -
CDR3 length: 11
V gene: TRBV27
J gene: TRBJ2-5
clone size: -
CDR3 protein: CASSLRETQYF
CDR3 DNA: TGTGCCAGCAGTCTAAGAGAGACCCAGTACTTC

D gene: -
CDR3 length: 14
V gene: TRBV6-5
J gene: TRBJ2-3
clone size: -
CDR3 protein: CASSPGLGTDTQYF
CDR3 DNA: TGTGCCAGCAGCCCTGGGTTGGGCACAGATACGCAGTATTTT

D gene: -
CDR3 length: 15
V gene: TRBV12-5
J gene: TRBJ2-2
clone size: once
CDR3 protein: CASGLVGPNTGELFF
CDR3 DNA: TGTGCTAGTGGTTTGGTAGGTCCGAACACCGGGGAGCTGTTTTTT

D gene: TRBD1
CDR3 length: 15
V gene: TRBV10-3
J gene: TRBJ2-7
clone size: -
CDR3 protein: CAISPDRGEAYEQYF
CDR3 DNA: TGTGCCATCAGCCCGGACAGGGGAGAAGCCTACGAGCAGTACTTC

D gene: TRBD1
CDR3 length: 16
V gene: TRBV5-1
J gene: TRBJ2-1
clone size: -
CDR3 protein: CASSLATGGSYNEQFF
CDR3 DNA: TGCGCCAGCAGCTTGGCGACAGGGGGCTCCTACAATGAGCAGTTCTTC

D gene: TRBD2
CDR3 length: 16
V gene: TRBV4-2
J gene: TRBJ2-6
clone size: -
CDR3 protein: CASSPRGGSGANVLTF
CDR3 DNA: TGTGCCAGCAGCCCCCGCGGGGGGTCTGGGGCCAACGTCCTGACTTTC

D gene: -
CDR3 length: 15
V gene: TRBV6-5
J gene: TRBJ1-1
clone size: -
CDR3 protein: CASSYSYVGNTEAFF
CDR3 DNA: TGTGCCAGCAGTTACTCGTATGTGGGGAACACTGAAGCTTTCTTT

D gene: -
CDR3 length: 14
V gene: TRBV11-3
J gene: TRBJ1-1
clone size: -
CDR3 protein: CASSYSGTNTEAFF
CDR3 DNA: TGTGCCAGCAGCTACTCCGGCACGAACACTGAAGCTTTCTTT

D gene: -
CDR3 length: 12
V gene: TRBV7-2
J gene: TRBJ2-7
clone size: once
CDR3 protein: CASSSGQYEQYF
CDR3 DNA: TGTGCCAGCAGCTCCGGACAGTACGAGCAGTACTTC

D gene: -
CDR3 length: 15
V gene: TRBV9
J gene: TRBJ2-2
clone size: -
CDR3 protein: CASSVATSGPGELFF
CDR3 DNA: TGTGCCAGCAGCGTAGCTACCTCGGGTCCCGGGGAGCTGTTTTTT

D gene: -
CDR3 length: 14
V gene: TRBV28
J gene: TRBJ1-1
clone size: -
CDR3 protein: CASSLTGVNTEAFF
CDR3 DNA: TGTGCCAGCAGCCTTACAGGCGTGAACACTGAAGCTTTCTTT

D gene: TRBD1
CDR3 length: 15
V gene: TRBV7-9
J gene: TRBJ2-1
clone size: -
CDR3 protein: CASSWGTGGLEEQFF
CDR3 DNA: TGTGCCAGCAGCTGGGGGACAGGGGGCTTGGAGGAGCAGTTCTTC

D gene: -
CDR3 length: 17
V gene: TRBV7-2
J gene: TRBJ2-6
clone size: -
CDR3 protein: CASSLRGVDSGANVLTF
CDR3 DNA: TGTGCCAGCAGCTTAAGAGGGGTCGACTCTGGGGCCAACGTCCTGACTTTC

D gene: -
CDR3 length: 14
V gene: TRBV27
J gene: TRBJ1-5
clone size: -
CDR3 protein: CASSSRRGNQPQHF
CDR3 DNA: TGTGCCAGCAGTTCCCGACGGGGCAATCAGCCCCAGCATTTT

D gene: -
CDR3 length: 16
V gene: TRBV5-4
J gene: TRBJ1-4
clone size: -
CDR3 protein: CASSRAGEATNEKLFF
CDR3 DNA: TGTGCCAGCAGCCGGGCGGGGGAGGCAACTAATGAAAAACTGTTTTTT

D gene: -
CDR3 length: 13
V gene: TRBV9
J gene: TRBJ2-7
clone size: -
CDR3 protein: CASSVWGGYEQYF
CDR3 DNA: TGTGCCAGCAGCGTGTGGGGCGGGTACGAGCAGTACTTC

D gene: -
CDR3 length: 13
V gene: TRBV7-2
J gene: TRBJ2-2
clone size: -
CDR3 protein: CASSQDSTGELFF
CDR3 DNA: TGTGCCAGCAGCCAGGACAGTACCGGGGAGCTGTTTTTT

D gene: TRBD2
CDR3 length: 14
V gene: TRBV2
J gene: TRBJ2-7
clone size: -
CDR3 protein: CASKQAGASYEQYF
CDR3 DNA: TGTGCCAGCAAACAAGCGGGAGCCTCCTACGAGCAGTACTTC

D gene: -
CDR3 length: 14
V gene: TRBV9
J gene: TRBJ2-5
clone size: -
CDR3 protein: CASSPSKATETQYF
CDR3 DNA: TGTGCCAGCAGCCCCTCCAAAGCCACGGAGACCCAGTACTTC

D gene: TRBD2
CDR3 length: 15
V gene: TRBV28
J gene: TRBJ2-1
clone size: few
CDR3 protein: CASSLDSGSYNEQFF
CDR3 DNA: TGTGCCAGCAGTTTAGATAGCGGGTCTTACAATGAGCAGTTCTTC

D gene: -
CDR3 length: 12
V gene: TRBV30
J gene: TRBJ1-2
clone size: -
CDR3 protein: CAWSPGPRGYTF
CDR3 DNA: TGTGCCTGGAGTCCCGGCCCTAGGGGCTACACCTTC

D gene: -
CDR3 length: 13
V gene: TRBV30
J gene: TRBJ1-2
clone size: few
CDR3 protein: CAWSITHRYGYTF
CDR3 DNA: TGTGCCTGGAGTATAACCCACCGCTATGGCTACACCTTC

D gene: -
CDR3 length: 13
V gene: TRBV7-7
J gene: TRBJ1-1
clone size: -
CDR3 protein: CASSLAWGTEAFF
CDR3 DNA: TGTGCTAGCAGCTTAGCCTGGGGAACTGAAGCTTTCTTT

D gene: -
CDR3 length: 15
V gene: TRBV11-2
J gene: TRBJ2-7
clone size: -
CDR3 protein: CASSPIPQRTYEQYF
CDR3 DNA: TGTGCCAGCAGCCCAATCCCGCAGCGGACCTACGAGCAGTACTTC

D gene: -
CDR3 length: 13
V gene: TRBV7-2
J gene: TRBJ1-2
clone size: -
CDR3 protein: CASSLDGVGGYTF
CDR3 DNA: TGTGCCAGCAGCCTCGACGGAGTGGGGGGCTACACCTTC

D gene: -
CDR3 length: 17
V gene: TRBV7-9
J gene: TRBJ1-1
clone size: -
CDR3 protein: CASSPVSGTPMNTEAFF
CDR3 DNA: TGTGCCAGCAGCCCCGTTAGCGGGACACCTATGAACACTGAAGCTTTCTTT

D gene: -
CDR3 length: 16
V gene: TRBV30
J gene: TRBJ1-3
clone size: -
CDR3 protein: CAWSNYPRTSGNTIYF
CDR3 DNA: TGTGCCTGGAGTAATTACCCGAGGACCTCTGGAAACACCATATATTTT

D gene: -
CDR3 length: 14
V gene: TRBV11-2
J gene: TRBJ2-7
clone size: -
CDR3 protein: CASTQGTDSYEQYF
CDR3 DNA: TGTGCCAGCACCCAGGGGACTGACTCCTACGAGCAGTACTTC

D gene: -
CDR3 length: 17
V gene: TRBV4-3
J gene: TRBJ1-5
clone size: -
CDR3 protein: CASSQWGNGRGDQPQHF
CDR3 DNA: TGCGCCAGCAGCCAGTGGGGTAACGGCAGGGGCGATCAGCCCCAGCATTTT

D gene: -
CDR3 length: 13
V gene: TRBV6-4
J gene: TRBJ2-7
clone size: once
CDR3 protein: CASTTGRLYEQYF
CDR3 DNA: TGTGCCAGCACCACAGGGCGACTCTACGAGCAGTACTTC

D gene: -
CDR3 length: 17
V gene: TRBV4-1
J gene: TRBJ2-1
clone size: -
CDR3 protein: CASSPKRGGGPLDEQFF
CDR3 DNA: TGCGCCAGCAGCCCCAAGCGAGGGGGGGGACCTTTGGATGAGCAGTTCTTC

D gene: TRBD1
CDR3 length: 14
V gene: TRBV6-5
J gene: TRBJ2-7
clone size: -
CDR3 protein: CASSFGTGIHEQYF
CDR3 DNA: TGTGCCAGCAGTTTCGGGACAGGGATTCACGAGCAGTACTTC

D gene: TRBD1
CDR3 length: 15
V gene: TRBV4-1
J gene: TRBJ1-4
clone size: -
CDR3 protein: CASSQLTGVGEKLFF
CDR3 DNA: TGCGCCAGCAGCCAACTTACAGGGGTTGGGGAAAAACTGTTTTTT